Listed here are 27 T cell receptor beta chains from one sample, sequenced in a study of T cells in tuberculosis. The protocol was immunoSEQ multiplex PCR, while the TCRdb copy is restricted to in-frame clones and leaves out a portion. The sample carries about 43,000 clones, about 95% recorded once. Sequencing input: PBMCs. Receptors were obtained from a donor aged 5 to 30 with latent tuberculosis or without tuberculosis infection. Some clones in this sample may be carry-over from other donors' samples.

The chain has TRBV10-1 and TRBJ2-1; 9 nucleotides agree with TRBD2. CDR1 WNHNN and CDR2 SYGVQD come from the germline V gene (reference sequence). The ends lost 4 bases at V and 5 bases at J; junction bases unmatched: 3. The CDR3 is 14 amino acids. The CDR3 nucleotides read TGCGCCAGCAGTGTTAGCGGGAGAAACAATGAGCAGTTCTTC. This gives the protein CASSVSGRNNEQFF.

The chain employs TRBV2 and TRBJ2-7, with D possibly TRBD2 on 6 matching bases. Germline-derived CDR1 and CDR2 are SNHLY and FYNNEI. Trimming took 3 bases from V and 7 from J, leaving 22 bases between them. This CDR3 contains 16 residues. CDR3 loop: CASSEQIGRRSFEQYF. Written as DNA, the CDR3 is TGTGCCAGCAGTGAGCAGATCGGGAGACGGTCGTTTGAGCAGTACTTC.

CDR3 residues: CASSALQENTEAFF. Here the CDR3 DNA reads TGTGCCAGTAGTGCCTTACAGGAGAACACTGAAGCTTTCTTT. The chain combines TRBV19 with TRBJ1-1, with TRBD1 as a possible D gene (5 bases). The length of the CDR3 is 14 residues. CDR1 LNHDA and CDR2 SQIVND come from the germline V gene (reference sequence). V dropped 5 bases and J dropped 1 base, with 11 bases sitting between them.

The chain links TRBV4-1 to TRBJ2-2; perhaps TRBD1 as D (6 bases). The CDR3 has 16 residues. The germline V gene encodes CDR1 MGHRA and CDR2 YSYEKL. Trimming removed 0 bases at V and 3 bases at J, with 11 bases between. CDR3 region: CASSQEGGRYTGELFF. In DNA form, the CDR3 reads TGCGCCAGCAGCCAAGAAGGGGGTCGATACACCGGGGAGCTGTTTTTT.

The rearrangement joins TRBV9 to TRBJ1-1; D ambiguous. Trimming stripped 0 bases from V and 1 base from J, with 4 bases between. The CDR3 is 13 amino acids. Germline-derived CDR1 and CDR2 are SGDLS and YYNGEE. The CDR3 is CASSVGRNTEAFF. For the CDR3, the DNA is TGTGCCAGCAGCGTAGGGAGGAACACTGAAGCTTTCTTT.

The chain carries TRBV19 and TRBJ1-5; 11 nucleotides line up with TRBD1. The CDR3 is 15 residues long. Germline CDR1 LNHDA, CDR2 SQIVND (reference sequence). Trimming removed 9 bases from V and 5 bases from J; junction bases left unmatched: 9. CDR3 sequence (DNA): TGTGCCAGACTTCTTGGGGGACAGGGGGATCAGCCCCAGCATTTT. Translating gives CARLLGGQGDQPQHF.

V gene TRBV7-2 combines with J gene TRBJ2-3; no firm D call. Germline loops: CDR1 SGHTA, CDR2 FQGNSA. This CDR3 is built from 13 residues. Trimming pared 3 bases from V and 9 bases from J, leaving 13 bases between. In DNA form, the CDR3 reads TGTGCCAGCAGCTTCGACTCTAGTTACACGCAGTATTTT. Its translation: CASSFDSSYTQYF.

The chain couples TRBV29-1 to TRBJ1-2; possible D gene TRBD1, 5 bases. Germline V lookup: CDR1 SQVTM, CDR2 ANQGSEA. This CDR3 is 12 amino acids long. The ends were cut back, 3 bases at V and 6 bases at J, with 11 bases in the middle. In nucleotides, the CDR3 is TGCAGCGTTGAGGCCAGGGCGGATGGCTACACCTTC. Amino acid sequence: CSVEARADGYTF.

The chain carries TRBV29-1 and TRBJ2-5; D perhaps matches TRBD2 (6 bases). Germline lookup yields CDR1 SQVTM and CDR2 ANQGSEA. Trimming took 3 bases from V and 4 from J, leaving 15 bases between them. The CDR3 runs 14 residues. CDR3 DNA sequence: TGCAGCGTTGATTCTTCTGGGGGGTCAGAGACCCAGTACTTC. As protein: CSVDSSGGSETQYF.

This CDR3 is CASSPLKLTGLSGLRRHNEQFF. CDR3 in DNA: TGTGCCAGCTCACCGCTTAAGTTAACAGGACTAAGCGGACTACGACGTCACAATGAGCAGTTCTTC. The rearrangement uses TRBV18 and TRBJ2-1; D perhaps matches TRBD2 (6 bases). Trimming pared 3 bases from V and 5 bases from J, leaving 35 bases between. The CDR3 covers 22 residues. Germline values: CDR1 KGHSH, CDR2 LQKENI.

The chain has TRBV7-9 and TRBJ2-7; weak D call: TRBD2 (6 bases). The ends were cut back, 3 bases at V and 2 bases at J, with 17 bases in the middle. This CDR3 spans 16 amino acids. Germline assignment: CDR1 SEHNR and CDR2 FQNEAQ (reference sequence). In DNA, the CDR3 is TGTGCCAGCAGCTTGAGGGACTCTCTTACCCCCTACGAGCAGTACTTC. Its protein is CASSLRDSLTPYEQYF.

The chain combines TRBV28 with TRBJ2-5, with 7 bases fitting TRBD2. With V trimmed by 3 bases and J by 4 bases, 2 bases remained unmatched. The CDR3 loop spans 13 amino acids. Per the germline V gene, CDR1 is MDHEN and CDR2 is SYDVKM. The CDR3 sequence: CASSFREAETQYF. CDR3 sequence (DNA): TGTGCCAGCAGTTTCCGGGAGGCAGAGACCCAGTACTTC.

The chain links TRBV11-2 to TRBJ2-1, with 8 bases lining up with TRBD2. The CDR3 length is 15 residues. Germline trimming cut 5 bases from V and 9 bases from J; bases unmatched to any gene: 12. The germline gives CDR1 SGHAT, CDR2 FQNNGV. CDR3 nucleotides: TGTGCCAGCAGCCATCCTCGGCGGGAGGCGGTTGAGCAGTTCTTC. As protein: CASSHPRREAVEQFF.

This chain links TRBV28 with TRBJ2-2; 11 bases are shared with TRBD2. The CDR3 extends over 15 amino acids. The V gene's germline CDR1 is MDHEN and CDR2 SYDVKM. The J segment lost 6 bases and the V segment lost 10 bases, leaving 10 bases of the junction unmatched. CDR3 coding DNA: TGTGCCATCCTAGCGGGAGGCCCACCTTCCGGGGAGCTGTTTTTT. Translating it yields CAILAGGPPSGELFF.

The CDR3 bases are TGTGCCAGCAGTGAGTGGCAGGACACTGAAGCTTTCTTT. Residues: CASSEWQDTEAFF. The gene calls are TRBV6-1 and TRBJ1-1, with D hard to call. The V end was cut by 3 bases, the J end by 3 bases, with 8 bases between. Germline lookup yields CDR1 MNHNS and CDR2 SASEGT. There are 13 residues in the CDR3.

The CDR3 sequence: CASSFGGAARTYEQYF. DNA for the CDR3: TGTGCCAGCAGTTTCGGGGGGGCCGCTAGAACCTACGAGCAGTACTTC. The chain is built from TRBV27 and TRBJ2-7; 8 nucleotides agree with TRBD2. J gave up 2 bases and V 3 bases, and 9 bases lay outside the gene matches. CDR1 is MNHEY, CDR2 SMNVEV, per germline (reference sequence). The CDR3 has 16 residues.

The chain carries TRBV10-3 and TRBJ2-1; 8 bases match TRBD1. V dropped 8 bases and J dropped 7; count of bases not matched to a gene: 7. CDR1 ENHRY and CDR2 SYGVKD come from the germline V gene. This CDR3 is 13 amino acids long. This CDR3 reads CAIYGQGRNEQFF. CDR3 DNA: TGTGCCATCTATGGACAGGGTAGGAATGAGCAGTTCTTC.

J is TRBJ2-1 and V is TRBV10-3; TRBD1 agrees at 7 bases. This CDR3 comprises 16 residues. Unmatched junction bases numbered 15, after V lost 7 bases and J lost 6 bases. Germline V lookup: CDR1 ENHRY, CDR2 SYGVKD. CDR3 loop: CAIKFVRDRKINEQFF. The CDR3 coding sequence is TGTGCCATCAAGTTCGTTAGGGACAGAAAAATCAATGAGCAGTTCTTC.

The chain is built from TRBV19 and TRBJ1-2; D is perhaps TRBD1 (6 bases). Deletions cut 7 bases from V and 3 bases from J, with 12 bases between. This CDR3 is 13 amino acids long. Per germline, CDR1 LNHDA and CDR2 SQIVND (reference sequence). The CDR3 here is CASNLDRYYGYTF. In DNA, the CDR3 is TGTGCCAGTAATTTGGACAGATACTATGGCTACACCTTC.

The CDR3 DNA sequence: TGTGCCAGCTCGCCTACAGGGGGCCTAAACACCGGGGAGCTGTTTTTT. Protein: CASSPTGGLNTGELFF. The rearrangement joins TRBV18 to TRBJ2-2, with TRBD1 matching 9 bases. The CDR3 runs to 16 residues. J lost 2 bases, V lost 6 bases, and 7 bases had no gene match. Per germline, CDR1 KGHSH and CDR2 LQKENI.

V gene TRBV10-3 combines with J gene TRBJ2-7; possible D gene TRBD1, 6 bases. This CDR3 has 14 amino acids. Trimming pared 3 bases from V and 2 bases from J, leaving 11 bases between. CDR1 and CDR2 (germline): ENHRY, SYGVKD. DNA for the CDR3: TGTGCCATCAGTGAAGAACAGGGAACCTACGAGCAGTACTTC. The encoded protein is CAISEEQGTYEQYF.

The V gene is TRBV9, the J gene TRBJ1-5; D might be TRBD1 (6 bases). This CDR3 is built from 15 residues. The V gene's germline CDR1 is SGDLS and CDR2 YYNGEE. Trimming pared 0 bases from V and 0 bases from J, leaving 7 bases between. The CDR3 is CASSVGDISNQPQHF. The CDR3 DNA sequence: TGTGCCAGCAGCGTAGGGGACATTAGCAATCAGCCCCAGCATTTT.

V and J are TRBV5-1 and TRBJ2-3; 8 nucleotides agree with TRBD1. The CDR3 is 13 amino acids. Germline values: CDR1 SGHRS, CDR2 YFSETQ. Losses at the gene ends were 6 bases for V and 3 bases for J; bases not matched to a gene: 3. CDR3 protein: CASTRQGTDTQYF. CDR3 DNA: TGCGCCAGCACCCGACAGGGGACAGATACGCAGTATTTT.

This chain joins TRBV4-3 and TRBJ2-7; 8 nucleotides align to TRBD2. Trimming cost V 3 bases and J 5 bases; bases outside gene matches: 9. The germline V gene encodes CDR1 LGHNA and CDR2 YSLEER. This CDR3 region has 15 residues. CDR3 protein: CASSQRSGTIHEQYF. CDR3 DNA: TGCGCCAGCAGCCAGCGTAGCGGGACTATCCACGAGCAGTACTTC.

This clone was recorded a few times. The V and J genes are TRBV7-2 and TRBJ2-7; no definite D call. V gave up 5 bases and J gave up 4 bases, with 15 bases separating them. The CDR3 is 14 amino acids. The germline V gene has CDR1 SGHTA and CDR2 FQGNSA. CDR3 in DNA: TGTGCCAGCAGCCCCTGGAAAGGAGAGTACGAGCAGTACTTC. Protein product: CASSPWKGEYEQYF.

The rearrangement joins TRBV21-1 to TRBJ1-5. TRBV21-1 is labeled a pseudogene. This CDR3 comprises 16 residues. CDR3 DNA: TGTGCCAGCAGCAAGTGGAGGATAGCATCTAATCAGCCCCAGCATTTT. Encoded protein: CASSKWRIASNQPQHF.

The J gene is TRBJ2-3, the V gene TRBV7-9; D possibly corresponds to TRBD2 (5 bases). V was pared by 5 bases and J by 6 bases, with 9 bases between. The CDR3 is 12 amino acids. CDR1 and CDR2 from the germline V gene are SEHNR and FQNEAQ (reference sequence). The DNA for the CDR3 is TGTGCCAGCAGCCCCCCGGGGGATACGCAGTATTTT. Protein: CASSPPGDTQYF. Complete variable domain (other parts from reference TRBV7-9 and TRBJ2-3): DTGVSQNPRHKITKRGQNVTFRCDPISEHNRLYWYRQTLGQGPEFLTYFQNEAQLEKSRLLSDRFSAERPKGSFSTLEIQRTEQGDSAMYLCASSPPGDTQYFGPGTRLTVL.